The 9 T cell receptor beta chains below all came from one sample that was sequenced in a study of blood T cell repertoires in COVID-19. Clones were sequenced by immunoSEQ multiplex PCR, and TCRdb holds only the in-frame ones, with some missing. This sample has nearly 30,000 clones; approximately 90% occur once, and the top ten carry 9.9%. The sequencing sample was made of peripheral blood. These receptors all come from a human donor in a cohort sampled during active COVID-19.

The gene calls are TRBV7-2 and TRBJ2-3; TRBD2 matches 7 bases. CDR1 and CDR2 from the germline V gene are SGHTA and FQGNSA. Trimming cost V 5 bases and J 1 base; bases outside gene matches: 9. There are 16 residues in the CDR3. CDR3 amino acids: CASSARDYPRTDTQYF. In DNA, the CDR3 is TGTGCCAGCAGCGCCCGGGACTATCCCCGCACAGATACGCAGTATTTT. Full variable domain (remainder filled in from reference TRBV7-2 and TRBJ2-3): GAGVSQSPSNKVTEKGKDVELRCDPISGHTALYWYRQSLGQGLEFLIYFQGNSAPDKSGLPSDRFSAERTGGSVSTLTIQRTQQEDSAVYLCASSARDYPRTDTQYFGPGTRLTVL.

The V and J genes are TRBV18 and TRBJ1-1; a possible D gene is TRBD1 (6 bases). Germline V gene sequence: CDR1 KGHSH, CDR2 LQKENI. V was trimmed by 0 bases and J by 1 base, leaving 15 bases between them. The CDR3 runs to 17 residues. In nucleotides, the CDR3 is TGTGCCAGCTCACCACCCACAGGGACGAACGGGAACACTGAAGCTTTCTTT. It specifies CASSPPTGTNGNTEAFF.

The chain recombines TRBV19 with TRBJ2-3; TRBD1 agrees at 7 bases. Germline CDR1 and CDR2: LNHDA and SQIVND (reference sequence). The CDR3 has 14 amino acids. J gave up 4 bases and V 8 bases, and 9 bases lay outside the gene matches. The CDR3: CASRRQGTPDTQYF. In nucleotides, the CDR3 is TGTGCCAGTCGCCGACAGGGCACTCCAGATACGCAGTATTTT.

This chain's CDR3 is CASSVGSGGPSYEQYF. The CDR3 DNA sequence: TGTGCCAGCAGCGTAGGAAGCGGGGGGCCCTCCTACGAGCAGTACTTC. V and J are TRBV9 and TRBJ2-7; 9 nucleotides align to TRBD2. Germline trimming cut 0 bases from V and 0 bases from J; bases unmatched to any gene: 4. In germline, CDR1 is SGDLS, CDR2 YYNGEE. This CDR3 is 16 amino acids long.

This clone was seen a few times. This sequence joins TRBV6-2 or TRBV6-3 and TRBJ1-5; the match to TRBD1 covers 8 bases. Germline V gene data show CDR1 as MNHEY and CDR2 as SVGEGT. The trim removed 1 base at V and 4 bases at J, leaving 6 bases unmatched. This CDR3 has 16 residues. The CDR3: CASSYLDRAGNQPQHF. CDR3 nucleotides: TGTGCCAGCAGTTACTTGGACAGGGCGGGGAATCAGCCCCAGCATTTT.

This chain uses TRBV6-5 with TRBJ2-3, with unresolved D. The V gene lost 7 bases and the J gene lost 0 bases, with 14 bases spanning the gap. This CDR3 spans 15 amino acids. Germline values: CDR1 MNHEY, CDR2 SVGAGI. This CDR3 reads CASTLRFSSTDTQYF. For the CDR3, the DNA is TGTGCCAGCACCCTGAGGTTCTCTAGCACAGATACGCAGTATTTT.

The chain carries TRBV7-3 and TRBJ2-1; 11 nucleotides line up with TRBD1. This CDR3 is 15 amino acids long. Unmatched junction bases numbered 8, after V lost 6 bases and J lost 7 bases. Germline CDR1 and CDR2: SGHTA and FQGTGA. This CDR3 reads CASSTAGQGGNEQFF. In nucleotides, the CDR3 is TGTGCCAGCAGTACTGCGGGACAGGGGGGAAATGAGCAGTTCTTC.

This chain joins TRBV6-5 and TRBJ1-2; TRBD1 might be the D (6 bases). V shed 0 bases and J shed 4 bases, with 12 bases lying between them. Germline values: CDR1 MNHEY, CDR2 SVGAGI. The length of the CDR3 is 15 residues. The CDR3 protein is CASSYSEKDSYGYTF. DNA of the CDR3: TGTGCCAGCAGTTACTCGGAGAAGGACAGCTATGGCTACACCTTC.

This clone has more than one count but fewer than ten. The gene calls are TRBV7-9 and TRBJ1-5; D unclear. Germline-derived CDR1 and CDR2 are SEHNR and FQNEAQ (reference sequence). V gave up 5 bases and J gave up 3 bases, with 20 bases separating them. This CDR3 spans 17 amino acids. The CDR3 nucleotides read TGTGCCAGCAGCCCCAGCGTTAGTGGTGGTTCCAATCAGCCCCAGCATTTT. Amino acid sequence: CASSPSVSGGSNQPQHF.